The 26 T cell receptor beta chains given below trace back to one sample, sequenced in a study of blood T cell repertoires in COVID-19. Produced via immunoSEQ multiplex PCR; TCRdb's table is partial and in-frame only. The sample comprises more than 150,000 clones, around 86% of which are singletons, and about 0.6% rests with the top ten. Sequencing was carried out using peripheral blood. These receptors all stem from a man aged 55 to 69 with COVID-19, enrolled during active disease.

CDR3 in amino acids: CASSLNQGTLNTEAFF. As DNA, the CDR3 is TGTGCCAGCAGCTTAAACCAGGGAACTTTGAACACTGAAGCTTTCTTT. V is TRBV11-1 and J is TRBJ1-1; TRBD1 is a possible D gene (5 bases). Deletions cut 2 bases from V and 0 bases from J, with 13 bases between. Germline V lookup: CDR1 SGHAT, CDR2 FQDESV (reference sequence). This CDR3 is 16 amino acids long. Based on the CDR3 plus reference TRBV11-1 and TRBJ1-1, the full variable domain is EAEVAQSPRYKITEKSQAVAFWCDPISGHATLYWYRQILGQGPELLVQFQDESVVDDSQLPKDRFSAERLKGVDSTLKIQPAELGDSAMYLCASSLNQGTLNTEAFFGQGTRLTVV.

The rearrangement joins TRBV28 to TRBJ1-2; possibly TRBD1 for D (5 bases). Germline V gives CDR1 MDHEN, CDR2 SYDVKM. This CDR3 region has 14 residues. Between the trimmed V and J ends, which lost 3 bases and 8 bases, there was a span of 16 bases. CDR3 nucleotides: TGTGCCAGCAGTTTCGGGTCCAGGCGGGGGGGCTACACCTTC. Translated, it gives CASSFGSRRGGYTF.

The chain is built from TRBV19 and TRBJ2-4; TRBD1 might be the D (6 bases). There are 18 residues in the CDR3. In germline, CDR1 is LNHDA, CDR2 SQIVND (reference sequence). With 5 bases removed from V and 0 bases from J, the gap between germline ends came to 20 bases. The CDR3: CASSLQGPPHLAKNIQYF. The CDR3 DNA reads TGTGCCAGTAGTCTTCAGGGGCCTCCCCACTTAGCCAAAAACATTCAGTACTTC. Full variable domain (remainder filled in from reference TRBV19 and TRBJ2-4): DGGITQSPKYLFRKEGQNVTLSCEQNLNHDAMYWYRQDPGQGLRLIYYSQIVNDFQKGDIAEGYSVSREKKESFPLTVTSAQKNPTAFYLCASSLQGPPHLAKNIQYFGAGTRLSVL.

This chain connects TRBV6-2 or TRBV6-3 to TRBJ2-1; D unresolved. The V gene's germline CDR1 is MNHEY and CDR2 SVGEGT. V was trimmed by 5 bases and J by 4 bases, leaving 15 bases between them. CDR3 size: 15 residues. The DNA for the CDR3 is TGTGCCAGCAGTCTACCGCTGGCAGGTTACAATGAGCAGTTCTTC. Residues: CASSLPLAGYNEQFF.

This clone has a handful of counts. The J gene is TRBJ2-7, the V gene TRBV29-1; a weak D match, TRBD1 (5 bases). The CDR3 totals 11 residues. Germline CDR1 SQVTM, CDR2 ANQGSEA. Trimming removed 7 bases at V and 5 bases at J, with 12 bases between. The CDR3 reads CSAAGSNEQYF. For the CDR3, the DNA is TGCAGCGCCGCAGGGTCCAACGAGCAGTACTTC.

This clone has at least ten counts. The chain is built from TRBV4-3 and TRBJ1-6; D may be TRBD1 (6 bases). CDR3 length: 15 residues. CDR1 LGHNA and CDR2 YSLEER come from the germline V gene. Trimming left V 3 bases short and J 8 bases short, with 14 bases between. This CDR3 reads CASSQGTRRDSPLHF. The CDR3 coding sequence is TGCGCCAGCAGCCAGGGGACACGGAGAGATTCACCCCTCCACTTT.

This chain joins TRBV5-1 and TRBJ1-1; the match to TRBD1 covers 7 bases. There are 16 residues in the CDR3. After removal of 0 bases from V and 1 base from J, the junction contained 6 bases not matched to a gene. Per the germline V gene, CDR1 is SGHRS and CDR2 is YFSETQ. The CDR3 sequence: CASSLEGQARNTEAFF. CDR3 DNA: TGCGCCAGCAGCTTGGAAGGACAGGCCCGGAACACTGAAGCTTTCTTT.

This clone has just a few counts. The rearrangement joins TRBV18 to TRBJ2-5, with 8 bases fitting TRBD1. Trimming at V came to 0 bases and at J to 2 bases, leaving 5 bases not matched to a gene. The germline gives CDR1 KGHSH, CDR2 LQKENI. This CDR3 has 16 amino acids. The CDR3 region is CASSPPGQELQETQYF. The CDR3 nucleotides are TGTGCCAGCTCACCACCGGGACAGGAGTTACAAGAGACCCAGTACTTC.

This chain connects TRBV2 to TRBJ2-7; weak D call: TRBD2 (6 bases). Trimming cost V 7 bases and J 0 bases, with 13 bases left between them. The germline V gene encodes CDR1 SNHLY and CDR2 FYNNEI. The CDR3 contains 14 residues. CDR3 protein: CASIFTGLSYEQYF. The CDR3 bases are TGTGCCAGCATCTTTACGGGACTCTCCTACGAGCAGTACTTC.

J is TRBJ1-2 and V is TRBV7-2; tentatively, D is TRBD1 (6 bases). Germline assignment: CDR1 SGHTA and CDR2 FQGNSA. The CDR3 loop spans 12 amino acids. The V end was cut by 5 bases, the J end by 7 bases, with 11 bases between. The CDR3 region is CASSLSQGGYTF. The CDR3 region has the DNA TGTGCCAGCAGCCTCTCACAGGGTGGCTACACCTTC.

This clone was counted once. This chain connects TRBV20-1 to TRBJ1-1; D is unresolved. The V end was cut by 7 bases, the J end by 1 base, with 7 bases between. The CDR3 spans 11 residues. Germline CDR1 and CDR2: DFQATT and SNEGSKA (reference sequence). CDR3 sequence (DNA): TGCAGTGGCCGGGGGAACACTGAAGCTTTCTTT. Amino acids: CSGRGNTEAFF.

The chain employs TRBV28 and TRBJ1-2; a weak D match, TRBD1 (6 bases). Germline-derived CDR1 and CDR2 are MDHEN and SYDVKM. The ends were cut back, 6 bases at V and 0 bases at J, with 17 bases in the middle. This CDR3 spans 16 amino acids. The CDR3 is CASSPGTGRANYGYTF. The CDR3 DNA follows: TGTGCCAGCAGCCCCGGAACAGGGAGGGCTAACTATGGCTACACCTTC.

In its sample, this clone was seen a few times. This rearrangement joins TRBV7-8 to TRBJ1-6; maybe TRBD1 (5 bases). Germline CDR1 is SGHVS and CDR2 is FQNEAQ. With 3 bases removed from V and 7 bases from J, the gap between germline ends came to 10 bases. This CDR3 is built from 14 residues. The CDR3 coding sequence is TGTGCCAGCAGCTTTGGATCAGGGAATTCACCCCTCCACTTT. Protein: CASSFGSGNSPLHF.

This chain joins TRBV3-1 (or the pseudogene TRBV3-2) and TRBJ2-1; TRBD2 is a possible D gene (6 bases). V lost 0 bases, J lost 5 bases, and 11 bases lay in between. Germline CDR1 is LGHDT and CDR2 is YNNKEL (reference sequence). CDR3 length: 15 amino acids. The CDR3 sequence is CASSQDLAPHNEQFF. The CDR3 coding sequence is TGTGCCAGCAGCCAAGATCTAGCGCCCCACAATGAGCAGTTCTTC.

The chain links TRBV24-1 to TRBJ2-3, with 8 bases aligning to TRBD2. The CDR3 is 16 amino acids. V shed 3 bases and J 2 bases; nucleotides not matched to a gene: 6. Looked up from germline, CDR1 is KGHDR and CDR2 is SFDVKD. CDR3 protein: CATSDQIAGITDTQYF. The CDR3 nucleotides read TGTGCCACCAGTGATCAAATAGCGGGGATCACAGATACGCAGTATTTT.

This chain links TRBV24-1 with TRBJ1-4; TRBD1 might be the D (6 bases). This CDR3 has 18 residues. V was shortened by 5 bases and J by 1 base, with 19 bases between the two germline ends. CDR1 and CDR2 (germline): KGHDR, SFDVKD. CDR3 protein: CATSVGGQGTGTNEKLFF. The CDR3 DNA reads TGTGCCACCAGTGTCGGTGGGCAGGGGACCGGAACTAATGAAAAACTGTTTTTT.

This chain links TRBV11-2 with TRBJ2-5; the D is unclear. Between the trimmed V and J ends, which lost 1 base and 5 bases, there was a span of 8 bases. CDR3 length: 13 residues. In germline, CDR1 is SGHAT, CDR2 FQNNGV. The CDR3 DNA reads as TGTGCCAGCAGCTTAGGTTTCCGGGAGACCCAGTACTTC. Translating it yields CASSLGFRETQYF.

The rearrangement joins TRBV5-6 to TRBJ1-2, with D perhaps TRBD1 (6 bases). The germline V gene has CDR1 SGHDT and CDR2 YYEEEE. V lost 3 bases to trimming and J lost 8 bases, with 29 bases between them. The CDR3 has 18 amino acids. This CDR3 is CASSSVGQIGGASWGYTF. The CDR3 coding sequence is TGTGCCAGCAGCTCCGTCGGCCAAATAGGGGGAGCTTCATGGGGCTACACCTTC.

This rearrangement joins TRBV27 to TRBJ1-4, with D possibly being TRBD1 (5 bases). The length of the CDR3 is 14 residues. V shed 7 bases and J shed 0 bases, with 9 bases lying between them. The germline CDR1 and CDR2 sequences are MNHEY and SMNVEV (reference sequence). DNA for the CDR3: TGTGCCAGCAAGGGGATTGCAACTAATGAAAAACTGTTTTTT. Translating it yields CASKGIATNEKLFF.

The chain combines TRBV4-1 with TRBJ1-2; tentatively, D is TRBD1 (6 bases). Germline CDR1 MGHRA, CDR2 YSYEKL. Deletions cut 2 bases from V and 0 bases from J, with 7 bases between. CDR3 size: 14 residues. DNA for the CDR3: TGCGCCAGCAGCCAAACAGGGACTAACTATGGCTACACCTTC. It encodes CASSQTGTNYGYTF.

The chain is built from TRBV27 and TRBJ1-6, with TRBD1 matching 8 bases. V shed 7 bases and J 6 bases; nucleotides not matched to a gene: 5. The CDR3 extends over 14 amino acids. Germline lookup yields CDR1 MNHEY and CDR2 SMNVEV (reference sequence). The DNA for the CDR3 is TGTGCCAGCATCGGACAGGGTTTTAATTCACCCCTCCACTTT. Amino acid sequence: CASIGQGFNSPLHF.

The chain combines TRBV12-3 or TRBV12-4 with TRBJ2-5, with 8 positions matching TRBD2. This CDR3 has 13 amino acids. V lost 5 bases to trimming and J lost 5 bases; unmatched junction nucleotides: 4. CDR3 nucleotide sequence: TGTGCCAGCAGTCGGGGGGGCTGGGAGACCCAGTACTTC. Translating it yields CASSRGGWETQYF.

In nucleotides, the CDR3 is TGTGCCAGCAGTGTAGCCCCTGGAAACACCATATATTTT. Protein product: CASSVAPGNTIYF. The genes are TRBV25-1 and TRBJ1-3, with D hard to call. In germline, CDR1 is MGHDK, CDR2 SYGVNS. Trimming shortened V by 4 bases and J by 2 bases, and 6 bases separated the two germline ends. The CDR3 has 13 amino acids.

The chain couples TRBV6-1 to TRBJ2-7; possibly TRBD1 for D (6 bases). Per germline, CDR1 MNHNS and CDR2 SASEGT. V was trimmed by 3 bases and J by 2 bases, leaving 11 bases between them. The CDR3 is made up of 14 amino acids. In DNA, the CDR3 is TGTGCCAGCAGTGAGCCGGGACAAACCTACGAGCAGTACTTC. It is translated as CASSEPGQTYEQYF.

The sample holds one count of this clone. CDR3 bases: TGTGCCAGTACCTCCGAAGGGGGAAACCATCAGCCCCAGCATTTT. Its protein product is CASTSEGGNHQPQHF. The V and J genes are TRBV19 and TRBJ1-5, with D possibly being TRBD1 (6 bases). This CDR3 is built from 15 residues. V lost 7 bases and J 5 bases, leaving 18 bases between the germline ends. Germline-derived CDR1 and CDR2 are LNHDA and SQIVND (reference sequence).

The chain carries TRBV9 and TRBJ1-1, with 7 nucleotides matching TRBD1. Trimming removed 0 bases from V and 2 bases from J; junction bases left unmatched: 1. Germline V gene sequence: CDR1 SGDLS, CDR2 YYNGEE. The CDR3 runs to 14 residues. CDR3 bases: TGTGCCAGCAGCGTAGAAGGGGGCAACACTGAAGCTTTCTTT. Amino acids: CASSVEGGNTEAFF.